The 24 T cell receptor beta chains given below trace back to one sample, sequenced in a study of cytomegalovirus exposure and HLA in healthy donors. 60 Vbeta and 13 Jbeta primers were used in PCR. Method: immunoSEQ multiplex PCR; TCRdb's copy keeps in-frame clones and lacks some. The sample has some 130,000 clones; 75% to 80% are singletons. Sequencing used PBMCs. Receptors originate from a male donor in good health and CMV-seronegative.

The chain couples TRBV6-6 to TRBJ2-1, with 8 positions matching TRBD1. Germline V gives CDR1 MNHNY, CDR2 SVGAGI (reference sequence). There are 16 residues in the CDR3. V was pared by 6 bases and J by 7 bases, with 14 bases of the junction left unmatched. The CDR3 spells CASRGDGAGGANEQFF. CDR3 in DNA: TGTGCCAGCAGAGGGGATGGTGCAGGGGGCGCGAATGAGCAGTTCTTC.

The rearrangement links TRBV7-9 to TRBJ1-2, with D perhaps TRBD1 (6 bases). V lost 1 base, J lost 4 bases, and 13 bases lay in between. The germline CDR1 and CDR2 sequences are SEHNR and FQNEAQ (reference sequence). CDR3 length: 15 amino acids. CDR3 in DNA: TGTGCCAGCAGCTTAGTCGGGGGGCGAGGCTATGGCTACACCTTC. This encodes CASSLVGGRGYGYTF. Full variable domain (outside the CDR3, taken from reference TRBV7-9 and TRBJ1-2): DTGVSQNPRHKITKRGQNVTFRCDPISEHNRLYWYRQTLGQGPEFLTYFQNEAQLEKSRLLSDRFSAERPKGSFSTLEIQRTEQGDSAMYLCASSLVGGRGYGYTFGSGTRLTVV.

The V and J genes are TRBV6-5 and TRBJ1-2; TRBD1 agrees at 8 bases. From germline, CDR1 is MNHEY and CDR2 SVGAGI. Trimming took 2 bases from V and 7 from J; bases not matched to a gene: 3. The CDR3 covers 13 residues. CDR3 protein: CASSYQGAGGYTF. Here the CDR3 DNA reads TGTGCCAGCAGTTACCAGGGGGCTGGTGGCTACACCTTC.

The V and J genes are TRBV11-2 and TRBJ2-3; the match to TRBD2 covers 8 bases. Germline V lookup: CDR1 SGHAT, CDR2 FQNNGV. V lost 1 base, J lost 5 bases, and 17 bases stayed unmatched. The CDR3 runs 19 residues. Here the CDR3 reads CASSLASEPSGSDIDTQYF. The CDR3 DNA is TGTGCCAGCAGCTTAGCGTCGGAGCCCAGCGGGAGTGATATAGATACGCAGTATTTT.

V gene TRBV7-9 combines with J gene TRBJ2-7; a weak D match, TRBD1 (6 bases). The germline CDR1 and CDR2 sequences are SEHNR and FQNEAQ (reference sequence). The length of the CDR3 is 14 residues. The V end lost 1 base, the J end lost 2 bases, and 9 bases lay between the germline ends. The CDR3 bases are TGTGCCAGCAGCTTAGGACGGGACACCTACGAGCAGTACTTC. Protein: CASSLGRDTYEQYF.

The chain combines TRBV7-8 with TRBJ1-5, with 7 bases fitting TRBD1. V shed 6 bases and J 7 bases; nucleotides not matched to a gene: 9. Germline CDR1 is SGHVS and CDR2 is FQNEAQ. The CDR3 runs 14 residues. The CDR3 DNA reads TGTGCCAGCAGTCCTACAGGGGCGGAGCAGCCCCAGCATTTT. Translation: CASSPTGAEQPQHF.

The gene calls are TRBV4-3 and TRBJ1-6, with 8 bases fitting TRBD1. The CDR3 runs 17 residues. Germline CDR1 LGHNA, CDR2 YSLEER. Germline trimming cut 1 base from V and 6 bases from J; bases unmatched to any gene: 8. The DNA for the CDR3 is TGCGCCAGCAGCCAAGGGCAGGGGGCGCAACTTAATTCACCCCTCCACTTT. Its translation: CASSQGQGAQLNSPLHF.

The V and J genes are TRBV5-6 and TRBJ1-1, with a possible D match to TRBD1 (5 bases). Germline-derived CDR1 and CDR2 are SGHDT and YYEEEE. The CDR3 runs to 16 residues. Trimming cost V 0 bases and J 2 bases, with 14 bases left between them. This CDR3 reads CASSLGYTGGNTEAFF. The DNA of the CDR3 is TGTGCCAGCAGCTTGGGATATACCGGGGGAAACACTGAAGCTTTCTTT. The variable domain in full, completed from reference TRBV5-6 and TRBJ1-1, reads DAGVTQSPTHLIKTRGQQVTLRCSPKSGHDTVSWYQQALGQGPQFIFQYYEEEERQRGNFPDRFSGHQFPNYSSELNVNALLLGDSALYLCASSLGYTGGNTEAFFGQGTRLTVV.

As to this clone: Other DNA sequences in this sample translate to the same CDR3. This chain connects TRBV7-2 to TRBJ2-3, with D tentatively TRBD2 (6 bases). Germline V gives CDR1 SGHTA, CDR2 FQGNSA. Trimming shortened V by 1 base and J by 0 bases, and 11 bases separated the two germline ends. CDR3 length: 16 amino acids. Written as DNA, the CDR3 is TGTGCCAGCAGCTTAGGTAGCGGTCCTAGCACAGATACGCAGTATTTT. Residues: CASSLGSGPSTDTQYF.

The V and J genes are TRBV6-1 and TRBJ1-5, with D tentatively TRBD1 (6 bases). V lost 7 bases to trimming and J lost 3 bases, with 10 bases between them. The CDR3 length is 13 residues. Germline V gene data show CDR1 as MNHNS and CDR2 as SASEGT. The chain's CDR3 is CASNGQNNQPQHF. In DNA form, the CDR3 reads TGTGCCAGCAACGGACAGAACAATCAGCCCCAGCATTTT.

This clone has only one observation. The chain has TRBV18 and TRBJ1-5; maybe TRBD1 (6 bases). Germline-derived CDR1 and CDR2 are KGHSH and LQKENI. Trimming cost V 6 bases and J 2 bases, with 11 bases left between them. This CDR3 comprises 14 residues. The CDR3 is CASSRGRGNQPQHF. The CDR3 coding sequence is TGTGCCAGCTCCAGGGGCAGGGGCAATCAGCCCCAGCATTTT.

This chain joins TRBV7-6 and TRBJ2-7, with 10 bases identical to TRBD2. Germline lookup yields CDR1 SGHVS and CDR2 FNYEAQ. The length of the CDR3 is 16 residues. V trimming: 2 bases; J trimming: 2 bases; junction bases outside the gene matches: 6. The CDR3 spells CASSLSASGGTYEQYF. CDR3 nucleotide sequence: TGTGCCAGCAGCTTAAGCGCTAGCGGGGGAACCTACGAGCAGTACTTC.

This clone was counted once. The rearrangement uses TRBV6-6 and TRBJ1-3, with 8 bases that match TRBD1. The germline CDR1 and CDR2 sequences are MNHNY and SVGAGI (reference sequence). CDR3 size: 16 residues. Trimming cost V 2 bases and J 1 base; bases outside gene matches: 4. CDR3 coding DNA: TGTGCCAGCAGTTACGACAGGGGATATTCTGGAAACACCATATATTTT. Protein sequence: CASSYDRGYSGNTIYF.

This clone was counted between two and nine times. The chain carries TRBV11-3 and TRBJ2-3, with 7 bases matching TRBD2. With 5 bases clipped from V and 8 bases from J, the junction kept 4 bases outside the gene matches. In germline, CDR1 is SGHNT, CDR2 YENEEA. This CDR3 comprises 12 residues. The CDR3, as DNA: TGTGCCAGCAGCACTGGGGGGGGTACGCAGTATTTT. This codes for CASSTGGGTQYF.

The chain employs TRBV5-1 and TRBJ2-1, with 10 bases identical to TRBD2. This CDR3 contains 16 residues. Germline assignment: CDR1 SGHRS and CDR2 YFSETQ. V dropped 0 bases and J dropped 6; count of bases not matched to a gene: 6. CDR3 DNA sequence: TGCGCCAGCAGCTTGGGGAGGGCTAGCGGGGGCAATGAGCAGTTCTTC. Amino acids: CASSLGRASGGNEQFF.

The chain recombines TRBV19 with TRBJ1-5; no firm D call. Trimming took off 2 bases at V and 0 bases at J, with 8 bases between the two ends. Germline-derived CDR1 and CDR2 are LNHDA and SQIVND (reference sequence). The CDR3 covers 15 residues. Here the CDR3 reads CASSIQYYSNQPQHF. The CDR3 DNA sequence: TGTGCCAGTAGTATACAGTACTATAGCAATCAGCCCCAGCATTTT.

The rearrangement links TRBV6-5 to TRBJ1-3; 7 nucleotides align to TRBD1. The CDR3 is made up of 15 amino acids. The J segment lost 4 bases and the V segment lost 3 bases, leaving 6 bases of the junction unmatched. The V gene's germline CDR1 is MNHEY and CDR2 SVGAGI. DNA of the CDR3: TGTGCCAGCAGTTATGAGGGGGCAGAGGGAAACACCATATATTTT. Protein product: CASSYEGAEGNTIYF.

This clone turned up a few times. The CDR3 sequence is CASSLAGNNQPQHF. The DNA for the CDR3 is TGTGCCAGCAGCTTAGCAGGGAACAATCAGCCCCAGCATTTT. The V and J genes are TRBV11-3 and TRBJ1-5; D might be TRBD1 (5 bases). Germline V CDR1 and CDR2: SGHNT, YENEEA. The V gene lost 1 base and the J gene lost 3 bases, with 7 bases spanning the gap. The CDR3 loop spans 14 amino acids.

This clone was observed a single time. The chain uses TRBV6-6 and TRBJ2-7; a weak D match, TRBD2 (6 bases). Germline V CDR1 and CDR2: MNHNY, SVGAGI (reference sequence). Deletions cut 6 bases from V and 2 bases from J, with 11 bases between. The CDR3 is made up of 13 amino acids. CDR3: CASRGTVTYEQYF. CDR3 bases: TGTGCCAGCAGGGGGACTGTAACCTACGAGCAGTACTTC.

The chain links TRBV27 to TRBJ2-2, with D possibly matching TRBD1 (5 bases). Trimming removed 6 bases at V and 7 bases at J, with 27 bases between. Germline V gene sequence: CDR1 MNHEY, CDR2 SMNVEV (reference sequence). CDR3 length: 18 residues. Here the CDR3 DNA reads TGTGCCAGCAGCCCGGACAACCGAACGCGGTTTCAATTCGGGGAGCTGTTTTTT. This sequence encodes CASSPDNRTRFQFGELFF.

This chain connects TRBV11-2 to TRBJ1-1; tentative D call: TRBD1 (5 bases). The CDR3 runs 13 residues. Germline-derived CDR1 and CDR2 are SGHAT and FQNNGV. V lost 10 bases and J lost 0, with 12 bases in between. The CDR3 DNA is TGTGCCACCTTGGACAAAATGAACACTGAAGCTTTCTTT. It is translated as CATLDKMNTEAFF.

The chain links TRBV27 to TRBJ2-2; D gene uncertain. The CDR3 runs 12 residues. With 3 bases removed from V and 5 bases from J, the gap between germline ends came to 4 bases. The germline CDR1 and CDR2 sequences are MNHEY and SMNVEV (reference sequence). CDR3 bases: TGTGCCAGCAGTTTCAGGACCGGGGAGCTGTTTTTT. Encoded protein: CASSFRTGELFF.

Here the CDR3 DNA reads TGCGCCAGCAGCTCGGGAAATGAAAAACTGTTTTTT. Amino acid sequence: CASSSGNEKLFF. The rearrangement links TRBV5-1 to TRBJ1-4; no definite D call. The length of the CDR3 is 12 residues. V lost 3 bases to trimming and J lost 5 bases, with 5 bases between them. Germline values: CDR1 SGHRS, CDR2 YFSETQ.

To note about this clone: A read error may produce the germline difference seen at one junction end. This rearrangement joins TRBV7-9 to TRBJ2-3, with D possibly matching TRBD2 (5 bases). The germline V gene has CDR1 SEHNR and CDR2 FQNEAQ (reference sequence). This CDR3 is 12 amino acids long. CDR3: CSSSRGGDTQYF. The CDR3 DNA reads TGTTCCAGCAGCCGAGGCGGGGATACGCAGTATTTT.